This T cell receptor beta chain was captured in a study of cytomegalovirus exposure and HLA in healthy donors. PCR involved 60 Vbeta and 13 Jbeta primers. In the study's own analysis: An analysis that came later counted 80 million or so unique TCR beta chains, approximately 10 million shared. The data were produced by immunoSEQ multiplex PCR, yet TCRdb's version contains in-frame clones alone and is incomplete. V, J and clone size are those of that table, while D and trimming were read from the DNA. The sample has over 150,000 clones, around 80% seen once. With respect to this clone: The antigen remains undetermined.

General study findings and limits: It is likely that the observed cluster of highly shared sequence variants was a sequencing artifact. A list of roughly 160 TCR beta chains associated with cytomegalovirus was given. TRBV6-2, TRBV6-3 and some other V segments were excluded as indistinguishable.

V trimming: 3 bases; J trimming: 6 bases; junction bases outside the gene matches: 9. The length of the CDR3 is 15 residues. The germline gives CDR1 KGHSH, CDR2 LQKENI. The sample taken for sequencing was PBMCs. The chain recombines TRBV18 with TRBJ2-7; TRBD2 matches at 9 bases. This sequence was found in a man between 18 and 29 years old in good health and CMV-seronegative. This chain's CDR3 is CASSPEREDRLEQYF. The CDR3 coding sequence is TGTGCCAGCTCACCCGAGCGGGAGGACCGTCTCGAGCAGTACTTC.